This T cell receptor beta chain was sequenced during a study of blood T cell repertoires in COVID-19. Overall study context: Italy, Spain and the United States were the sources of the convalescent and acute COVID-19 samples.

Turning to this clone: Within the sample, other DNA sequences also encode this same CDR3.

Using immunoSEQ multiplex PCR, the repertoire was profiled, and TCRdb retains in-frame clones only, with some absent. Of some 150,000 clones in the sample, 84% were seen once. CDR1 is SGHTA and CDR2 is FQGNSA in the germline V gene. The trim removed 5 bases at V and 2 bases at J, leaving 3 bases unmatched. This CDR3 has 13 residues. The chain carries TRBV7-2 and TRBJ2-7, with 7 positions matching TRBD1. This TCR was recovered from a human donor in a cohort sampled during active COVID-19. The sequencing input was peripheral blood. CDR3 sequence: CASSLDRTYEQYF. The CDR3 bases are TGTGCCAGCAGCCTGGACAGGACCTACGAGCAGTACTTC.